This passage covers 19 T cell receptor beta chains from one sample sequenced in a study of blood T cell repertoires in COVID-19. The table came from immunoSEQ multiplex PCR; TCRdb's copy has only in-frame clones and leaves some out. The table records hundreds of thousands of clones, approximately 90% of them present only once. The sample taken for sequencing was peripheral blood. Every receptor here comes from a man in his forties or fifties with acute or convalescent COVID-19.

CDR3 in DNA: TGCGCCAGCAGCTTGGTACTTACAGGGGAGAACGAGCAGTACTTC. It encodes CASSLVLTGENEQYF. The chain has TRBV5-1 and TRBJ2-7; TRBD1 matches 7 bases. The V gene end was trimmed by 0 bases and the J gene end by 5 bases; junction bases not matched to a gene: 8. Germline assignment: CDR1 SGHRS and CDR2 YFSETQ. This CDR3 has 15 residues.

The chain uses TRBV30 and TRBJ1-4; D call uncertain. This CDR3 comprises 16 residues. Per germline, CDR1 GTSNPN and CDR2 SVGIG (reference sequence). Trimming pared 2 bases from V and 0 bases from J, leaving 13 bases between. The CDR3 DNA reads as TGTGCCTGGAGTAGTGGGCAGCCTGCAACTAATGAAAAACTGTTTTTT. Amino acid sequence: CAWSSGQPATNEKLFF.

The genes are TRBV19 and TRBJ2-3; TRBD1 matches at 7 bases. Germline trimming cut 5 bases from V and 4 bases from J; bases unmatched to any gene: 12. The germline V gene has CDR1 LNHDA and CDR2 SQIVND (reference sequence). The CDR3 is 16 amino acids. The CDR3 region has the DNA TGTGCCAGTAGTCAACGTTCAGGGGGTAAGGCAGATACGCAGTATTTT. Translation: CASSQRSGGKADTQYF. Full variable domain (rest looked up from reference TRBV19 and TRBJ2-3): DGGITQSPKYLFRKEGQNVTLSCEQNLNHDAMYWYRQDPGQGLRLIYYSQIVNDFQKGDIAEGYSVSREKKESFPLTVTSAQKNPTAFYLCASSQRSGGKADTQYFGPGTRLTVL.

The gene calls are TRBV9 and TRBJ1-1; maybe TRBD1 (5 bases). The CDR3 has 13 residues. V lost 4 bases to trimming and J lost 7 bases, with 14 bases between them. Germline CDR1 is SGDLS and CDR2 is YYNGEE. The CDR3, as DNA: TGTGCCAGCAGCCCACACCCCGGGGGTGAAGCTTTCTTT. It is translated as CASSPHPGGEAFF.

V and J are TRBV19 and TRBJ1-1, with TRBD1 matching 9 bases. V lost 11 bases to trimming and J lost 4 bases; unmatched junction nucleotides: 11. Germline V gene data show CDR1 as LNHDA and CDR2 as SQIVND (reference sequence). The CDR3 covers 14 residues. CDR3 sequence (DNA): TGTGCCTGCAGACCGGGACAGGGCCTCACTGAAGCTTTCTTT. This sequence encodes CACRPGQGLTEAFF. Looking up the rest from reference TRBV19 and TRBJ1-1 gives the full variable domain: DGGITQSPKYLFRKEGQNVTLSCEQNLNHDAMYWYRQDPGQGLRLIYYSQIVNDFQKGDIAEGYSVSREKKESFPLTVTSAQKNPTAFYLCACRPGQGLTEAFFGQGTRLTVV.

The rearrangement links TRBV5-1 to TRBJ1-2; the match to TRBD1 covers 8 bases. This CDR3 is 14 amino acids long. J was trimmed by 4 bases and V by 3 bases; bases with no gene match: 5. The germline V gene encodes CDR1 SGHRS and CDR2 YFSETQ. As DNA, the CDR3 is TGCGCCAGCAGCTCGGACAGGGTATCCTATGGCTACACCTTC. This translates into CASSSDRVSYGYTF. The full variable domain, completed using reference TRBV5-1 and TRBJ1-2, is KAGVTQTPRYLIKTRGQQVTLSCSPISGHRSVSWYQQTPGQGLQFLFEYFSETQRNKGNFPGRFSGRQFSNSRSEMNVSTLELGDSALYLCASSSDRVSYGYTFGSGTRLTVV.

The rearrangement joins TRBV5-1 to TRBJ1-2; tentative D call: TRBD1 (6 bases). The CDR3 covers 15 residues. Germline CDR1 SGHRS, CDR2 YFSETQ. Between the trimmed V and J ends, which lost 0 bases and 4 bases, there was a span of 13 bases. The CDR3, as DNA: TGCGCCAGCAGCTTGGCCGCAGGGGCCGCCTATGGCTACACCTTC. As protein: CASSLAAGAAYGYTF.

The V call is TRBV18, the J call TRBJ1-3; D is undetermined. Germline loops: CDR1 KGHSH, CDR2 LQKENI. The CDR3 is 17 amino acids. The V end was cut by 2 bases, the J end by 4 bases, with 18 bases between. The CDR3 nucleotides are TGTGCCAGCTCACCATTATCCGGTGGTTCGGGAGGAAACACCATATATTTT. This encodes CASSPLSGGSGGNTIYF. The whole variable domain, remainder taken from reference TRBV18 and TRBJ1-3, is NAGVMQNPRHLVRRRGQEARLRCSPMKGHSHVYWYRQLPEEGLKFMVYLQKENIIDESGMPKERFSAEFPKEGPSILRIQQVVRGDSAAYFCASSPLSGGSGGNTIYFGEGSWLTVV.

The chain links TRBV5-1 to TRBJ2-6, with TRBD1 matching over 10 bases. This CDR3 is 18 amino acids long. CDR1 SGHRS and CDR2 YFSETQ come from the germline V gene. Losses at the gene ends were 3 bases for V and 0 bases for J; bases not matched to a gene: 6. The CDR3 nucleotides are TGCGCCAGCAGCTCCGGACAGGGGGGCAGCTCTGGGGCCAACGTCCTGACTTTC. Translating it yields CASSSGQGGSSGANVLTF. Full variable domain (outside the CDR3, taken from reference TRBV5-1 and TRBJ2-6): KAGVTQTPRYLIKTRGQQVTLSCSPISGHRSVSWYQQTPGQGLQFLFEYFSETQRNKGNFPGRFSGRQFSNSRSEMNVSTLELGDSALYLCASSSGQGGSSGANVLTFGAGSRLTVL.

V and J are TRBV20-1 and TRBJ2-7, with TRBD1 as a possible D gene (6 bases). This CDR3 contains 14 residues. The germline V gene has CDR1 DFQATT and CDR2 SNEGSKA (reference sequence). V gave up 3 bases and J gave up 0 bases, with 12 bases separating them. The CDR3 here is CSASMGAYSYEQYF. CDR3 DNA sequence: TGCAGTGCTAGTATGGGGGCTTACTCCTACGAGCAGTACTTC.

The V call is TRBV5-1, the J call TRBJ1-4; no reliable D call. Germline V gene sequence: CDR1 SGHRS, CDR2 YFSETQ. Trimming shortened V by 2 bases and J by 5 bases, and 7 bases separated the two germline ends. This CDR3 region has 13 residues. The CDR3 region is CASSLIFNEKLFF. CDR3 DNA: TGCGCCAGCAGCTTAATCTTCAATGAAAAACTGTTTTTT.

The count of this clone is one. CDR3 in amino acids: CASSHLQAGELFF. CDR3 in DNA: TGTGCCAGCAGTCACCTTCAGGCCGGGGAGCTGTTTTTT. This rearrangement joins TRBV6-6 to TRBJ2-2; no firm D call. The V gene lost 5 bases and the J gene lost 6 bases, with 10 bases spanning the gap. Per germline, CDR1 MNHNY and CDR2 SVGAGI (reference sequence). This CDR3 contains 13 residues.

The V call is TRBV2, the J call TRBJ1-6; possible D gene TRBD1, 5 bases. CDR1 SNHLY and CDR2 FYNNEI come from the germline V gene. Trimming shortened V by 6 bases and J by 7 bases, and 10 bases separated the two germline ends. This CDR3 region has 13 residues. CDR3 nucleotide sequence: TGTGCCAGCAGGGTGACAGTAAATTCACCCCTCCACTTT. Translating it yields CASRVTVNSPLHF. Combining the CDR3 with reference TRBV2 and TRBJ1-6 gives the whole variable domain EPEVTQTPSHQVTQMGQEVILRCVPISNHLYFYWYRQILGQKVEFLVSFYNNEISEKSEIFDDQFSVERPDGSNFTLKIRSTKLEDSAMYFCASRVTVNSPLHFGNGTRLTVT.

This rearrangement joins TRBV19 to TRBJ2-6; 11 bases are a match to TRBD1. The CDR3 loop spans 16 amino acids. CDR1 is LNHDA and CDR2 is SQIVND in the germline V gene (reference sequence). The ends lost 5 bases at V and 4 bases at J; junction bases unmatched: 4. CDR3 sequence (DNA): TGTGCCAGTAGTGGACAGGGGGCGATAGGGGCCAACGTCCTGACTTTC. Encoded protein: CASSGQGAIGANVLTF.

The genes are TRBV9 and TRBJ1-4; D unclear. The V gene lost 4 bases and the J gene lost 1 base, with 5 bases spanning the gap. Germline V gives CDR1 SGDLS, CDR2 YYNGEE. This CDR3 is built from 13 residues. In DNA form, the CDR3 reads TGTGCCAGCAGCCCCGGAACTAATGAAAAACTGTTTTTT. It codes for CASSPGTNEKLFF. Looking up the rest from reference TRBV9 and TRBJ1-4 gives the full variable domain: DSGVTQTPKHLITATGQRVTLRCSPRSGDLSVYWYQQSLDQGLQFLIQYYNGEERAKGNILERFSAQQFPDLHSELNLSSLELGDSALYFCASSPGTNEKLFFGSGTQLSVL.

The chain couples TRBV24-1 to TRBJ1-5, with a possible D match to TRBD1 (6 bases). This CDR3 region has 13 residues. Trimming took off 0 bases at V and 10 bases at J, with 9 bases between the two ends. The germline V gene encodes CDR1 KGHDR and CDR2 SFDVKD. CDR3 coding DNA: TGTGCCACCAGTGATTTGGCCAGGGGTCCCCAGCATTTT. Its translation is CATSDLARGPQHF.

This chain joins TRBV24-1 and TRBJ2-2; D unclear. The V gene lost 2 bases and the J gene lost 1 base, with 10 bases spanning the gap. Germline values: CDR1 KGHDR, CDR2 SFDVKD. The CDR3 runs 16 residues. The CDR3 is CATSDSLRVNTGELFF. The CDR3, as DNA: TGTGCCACCAGTGATTCTCTTCGGGTGAACACCGGGGAGCTGTTTTTT.

This sequence joins TRBV5-6 and TRBJ2-2; D might be TRBD1 (5 bases). Germline assignment: CDR1 SGHDT and CDR2 YYEEEE. With 1 base removed from V and 7 bases from J, the gap between germline ends came to 14 bases. CDR3 length: 15 amino acids. The CDR3 is CASSLFWGGNGELFF. The CDR3 bases are TGTGCCAGCAGCTTGTTTTGGGGCGGCAACGGGGAGCTGTTTTTT.

The rearrangement uses TRBV3-1 (or the pseudogene TRBV3-2) and TRBJ2-7, with D possibly being TRBD2 (6 bases). Trimming removed 4 bases at V and 7 bases at J, with 17 bases between. This CDR3 comprises 14 residues. CDR1 and CDR2 from the germline V gene are LGHDT and YNNKEL (reference sequence). For the CDR3, the DNA is TGTGCCAGCAGCCCGCTCCCGGGACTGCCGGAGCAGTACTTC. It codes for CASSPLPGLPEQYF.